This T cell receptor beta chain was documented in a study of persistence of HIV-infected CD4 T cells. About the research overall: Median time on suppressive ART was over six years. Study-wide findings and caveats: TCRbeta richness was lower in CMV- and Gag-responding cells than in anti-CD3/anti-CD28-responding cells.

A note on this clone: As yet, its antigen is unknown.

The libraries were made with immunoSEQ version 4 in survey mode. Using immunoSEQ multiplex PCR, the repertoire was profiled, and TCRdb retains in-frame clones only, with some absent. The sample lists about 35,000 clones; roughly 84% were seen once. An overlapping HIV-1 Gag peptide pool stimulated these cells at 0.75 to 1 ug/peptide/mL. CD40L/CD69 double-negative CD45RO-high memory CD4+ T cells were collected. Donors had undetectable plasma HIV-1 RNA, under 50 copies/mL, for 4+ years. The clonotype was recovered from an adult with HIV. The donor label of this sample is uncertain. This sample comprised cultured CD4+ T cells from PBMCs, obtained from a patient who received antiretroviral therapy.

The CDR3: CASSQPGPAYNEQFF. The CDR3 nucleotides are TGTGCCAGCAGTCAACCGGGACCCGCCTACAATGAGCAGTTCTTC. The V gene is TRBV6-2 or TRBV6-3, the J gene TRBJ2-1, with D possibly called TRBD1 or TRBD2 (5 bases each). The CDR3 contains 15 residues. The germline V and J ends were trimmed by 5 bases and 2 bases, with 13 bases remaining between them. CDR1 MNHEY and CDR2 SVGEGT come from the germline V gene.